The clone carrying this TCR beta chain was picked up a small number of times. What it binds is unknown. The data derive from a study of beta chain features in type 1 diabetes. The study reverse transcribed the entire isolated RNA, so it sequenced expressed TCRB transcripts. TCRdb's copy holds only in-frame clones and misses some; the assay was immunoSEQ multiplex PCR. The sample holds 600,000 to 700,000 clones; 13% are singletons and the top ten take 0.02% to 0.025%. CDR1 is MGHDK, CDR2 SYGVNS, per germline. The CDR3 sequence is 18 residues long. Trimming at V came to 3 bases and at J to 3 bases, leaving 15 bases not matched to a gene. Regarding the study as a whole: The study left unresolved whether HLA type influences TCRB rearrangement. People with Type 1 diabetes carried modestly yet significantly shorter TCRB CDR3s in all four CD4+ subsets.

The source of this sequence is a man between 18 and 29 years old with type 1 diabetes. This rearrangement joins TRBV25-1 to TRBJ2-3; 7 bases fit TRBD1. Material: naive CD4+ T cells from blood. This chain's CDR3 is CASSEAGRGFFWTDTQYF. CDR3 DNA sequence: TGTGCCAGCAGTGAGGCCGGCAGGGGGTTTTTTTGGACAGATACGCAGTATTTT.